This T cell receptor (beta chain) was found in a study of blood T cells in healthy people across ages (dated by TCRdb to the mid-2010s). Regarding the complete study: Template switching captured roughly one uniquely barcoded TCR beta cDNA molecule per two T cells in model experiments. The study measured age-related changes in TCR beta repertoire diversity using deep sequencing normalized with unique cDNA molecular identifiers. Donors of different ages were randomly distributed across sequencing lanes to avoid experimental bias. The study analyzed two additional independent replicas of 1 million unique cDNA reads from the same blood draw for two donors, one aged 18 to 30 and one aged 80 or older. Donors were grouped into four age groups: young (average approximately 15 years), middle-aged (about 38), aged (around 66) and long-lived (approximately 82). The paper's findings and limits, for the study overall: Donor CMV infection status was unknown, potentially confounding age-related changes in expanded clonotypes. Total diversity estimates from one million sequenced T cells were considered lower bounds and underestimates. Bulk unsorted PBMC profiling prevented conclusive comparison of naive and antigen-experienced compartments. Compared with the aged group, the long-lived group had more naive CD4+ T cells, fewer expanded clones and increased TCR diversity, suggesting age selection. Observed TCR beta diversity per million T cells fell roughly linearly with age, and a significant reduction was already apparent by age around 44. The percentage of naive T cells measured by flow cytometry correlated strongly with observed TCR beta diversity.

Systemically healthy Caucasian individuals from Russia, approximately 39 in total and aged roughly 6 to 100 years, were included as donors. Around 9.8 milliliters of peripheral blood were collected from each donor into EDTA-treated Vacutainer tubes. Ficoll-Paque density-gradient centrifugation was used to isolate PBMCs, with at least 6.5 million per sample. Total RNA, at least 6 micrograms per sample, was extracted from PBMCs with Trizol reagent. For every donor, flow cytometry on a PBMC aliquot measured the percentage of naive CD45RAhigh/CD27high T cells. The library was generated by 5' RACE. Sequencing was performed on an Illumina HiSeq 2500. A second roughly 6 to 11 cycle PCR used a sample-barcoded 5' primer and a J-beta primer mix. Each TCR beta cDNA molecule received a unique molecular identifier from a template-switch 5' adaptor carrying 12 random nucleotides. Each sample yielded at least 3 million CDR3-containing paired-end reads. First-strand cDNA was synthesized from all RNA with the Mint cDNA synthesis kit, primed by a TRBC-specific oligonucleotide. All cDNA was treated with uracil-DNA glycosylase and then went through a first 18-cycle PCR with the universal primers M1SS and BC2_uni_R. The authors' analysis ran thus. Normalization of each sample was performed by random selection of 1 million high-quality reads, each carrying a distinct molecular identifier. Reads sharing molecular identifiers were discarded rather than binned into consensus sequences. MiTCR, run with a Q25 quality threshold and the strictest error-elimination algorithm, handled CDR3 identification, clonotype clustering and error correction. A nonparametric unseen species model using Euler transformation provided a lower-bound estimate of total TCR beta diversity. TCRdb ran its own pipeline on the public reads, namely fastp trimming at Q25 and MiXCR clone calling, and kept in-frame beta chains. Rows merge per CDR3 protein into single entries with the most common DNA and genes. The V and J calls and clone size are TCRdb's, not the authors'. The sample table records 1,500,000 or so distinct CDR3 sequences; roughly 64% of these occur just once. Roughly 6.3% of the sample belongs to the ten largest clones.

Including cysteine and phenylalanine, the CDR3 has 14 amino acids. Kept here is only the CDR3 DNA, which spans 42 bases and is read in frame from base 1. CDR1 and CDR2 are read off the germline V gene as LGHNA and YSLEER. V is cut by 3 bases and J by 4 bases, and the space between the germline ends is 13 bases. There are a few counts of this clonotype. Its antigen remains undetermined. A clone one base away is much larger, so this may be a read error. Sequenced input: blood. The clonotype was recovered from a young man in good health. The receptor chain draws on TRBV4-3 and TRBJ2-7; tentative D gene TRBD1, with 6 bases matching. CDR3 protein: CASSHGQRRYEQYF. The nucleotide sequence is TGCGCCAGCAGCCACGGACAGCGGAGGTACGAGCAGTACTTC.